The next 23 T cell receptor gamma chains were all read from a single sample in a study of intestinal T cells in coeliac disease. TRG repertoires were amplified with LymphoTrack primers from 200 ng of biopsy DNA. TCRdb reanalysed the multiplex PCR reads via CATT. The sample shows approximately 780 gamma-chain clones, roughly half of them seen only once. Each case's genomic DNA was extracted from ten approximately 5-µm formalin-fixed paraffin-embedded scrolls. Source material: a duodenal biopsy. The receptors here all came from a human donor with celiac disease.

The V and J genes are TRGV2 and TRGJ1 or TRGJ2. Trimming at V came to 5 bases and at J to 4 bases, leaving 11 bases not matched to a gene. The CDR3 loop spans 14 amino acids. Germline-derived CDR1 and CDR2 are EGSNGY and YDSYNSKV. CDR3 amino acids: CATWGRAGYYKKLF. The CDR3 coding sequence is TGTGCCACCTGGGGACGGGCGGGCTATTATAAGAAACTCTTT.

The rearrangement joins TRGV3 to TRGJ1 or TRGJ2. Germline-derived CDR1 and CDR2 are VTNTFY and YDVSTARD (reference sequence). V shed 4 bases and J 5 bases; nucleotides not matched to a gene: 14. CDR3 length equals 15 residues. CDR3 loop: CATWDGIRTHYKKLF. In DNA form, the CDR3 reads TGTGCCACCTGGGATGGGATTCGGACTCATTATAAGAAACTCTTT.

The chain recombines TRGV10 with TRGJ1 or TRGJ2. TRGV10 is noted as an ORF with a role that remains uncertain. This CDR3 comprises 13 residues. V shed 8 bases, J shed 4 bases, and the junction held 9 bases outside the gene matches. The chain's CDR3 is CAAWMPTYYKKLF. The CDR3 nucleotides read TGTGCTGCGTGGATGCCTACGTATTATAAGAAACTCTTT.

Judged by abundance, this clone is large. The chain combines TRGV4 with TRGJ1 or TRGJ2. V was clipped by 3 bases and J by 2 bases; unmatched bases: 7. Germline V gene data show CDR1 as EGSTGY and CDR2 as YDSYTSSV. This CDR3 region has 14 residues. CDR3: CATWDLPHYYKKLF. The CDR3 DNA sequence: TGTGCCACCTGGGATTTACCTCATTATTATAAGAAACTCTTT.

CDR3 residues: CAFEALSGKNYYKKLF. Written as DNA, the CDR3 is TGTGCCTTTGAGGCCCTGAGTGGGAAGAATTATTATAAGAAACTCTTT. V is TRGV9 and J is TRGJ1 or TRGJ2. The CDR3 extends over 16 amino acids. After removal of 10 bases from V and 0 bases from J, the junction contained 18 bases not matched to a gene. Germline V gives CDR1 GITISATS, CDR2 ISYDGTV (reference sequence).

This clone is large (0.1 to 1%). The V and J genes are TRGV3 and TRGJ1 or TRGJ2. V gave up 9 bases and J gave up 7 bases; unmatched junction bases: 6. The CDR3 covers 10 residues. Germline V CDR1 and CDR2: VTNTFY, YDVSTARD (reference sequence). CDR3 DNA sequence: TGTGCCACCCGGGGGTATAAGAAACTCTTT. Translated: CATRGYKKLF.

With regard to this clone: The identical CDR3 is also encoded by other nucleotide sequences in the sample. The J gene is TRGJP2, the V gene TRGV2. Germline CDR1 is EGSNGY and CDR2 is YDSYNSKV. The CDR3 totals 16 residues. Trimming removed 9 bases from V and 3 bases from J; junction bases left unmatched: 16. CDR3 nucleotide sequence: TGTGCCACCCTGGGACGGGCCCCGGGTAGTGATTGGATCAAGACGTTT. It specifies CATLGRAPGSDWIKTF.

The chain has TRGV2 and TRGJP2. Germline lookup yields CDR1 EGSNGY and CDR2 YDSYNSKV. CDR3 length: 15 amino acids. With 5 bases clipped from V and 3 bases from J, the junction kept 9 bases outside the gene matches. The CDR3: CATWGRGGSDWIKTF. CDR3 sequence (DNA): TGTGCCACCTGGGGACGGGGGGGTAGTGATTGGATCAAGACGTTT.

The J gene is TRGJ1 or TRGJ2, the V gene TRGV4. Per germline, CDR1 EGSTGY and CDR2 YDSYTSSV. The V and J ends lost 0 bases and 3 bases, in that order; junction bases with no gene match: 8. The CDR3 runs 15 residues. The CDR3 nucleotides are TGTGCCACCTGGGATGGGTTAAGTTTTTATTATAAGAAACTCTTT. Its translation: CATWDGLSFYYKKLF.

This chain connects TRGV10 to TRGJP1. TRGV10 is recorded as an ORF, its role being uncertain. The CDR3 is 14 residues long. V was clipped by 8 bases and J by 2 bases; unmatched bases: 6. CDR3 residues: CAAWKTTTGWFKIF. The CDR3 DNA reads TGTGCTGCGTGGAAAACGACCACTGGTTGGTTCAAGATATTT.

By share of the sample, this clone is large. The rearrangement links TRGV9 to TRGJ1 or TRGJ2. This CDR3 has 16 residues. Germline lookup yields CDR1 GITISATS and CDR2 ISYDGTV (reference sequence). With V trimmed by 2 bases and J by 2 bases, 12 bases remained unmatched. The CDR3 DNA sequence: TGTGCCTTGTGGGAGGCCCCAGGGAATTATTATTATAAGAAACTCTTT. It yields the protein CALWEAPGNYYYKKLF.

This chain links TRGV2 with TRGJP1. The CDR3 is 17 residues long. V trimming: 2 bases; J trimming: 0 bases; junction bases outside the gene matches: 9. The germline V gene encodes CDR1 EGSNGY and CDR2 YDSYNSKV. CDR3 amino acids: CATWDVAPYTTGWFKIF. The CDR3 DNA follows: TGTGCCACCTGGGACGTCGCCCCATATACCACTGGTTGGTTCAAGATATTT.

The chain uses TRGV2 and TRGJP1. With the DNA end fitting TRGJP better, the J assignment may be wrong. The CDR3 has 13 amino acids. The germline V gene has CDR1 EGSNGY and CDR2 YDSYNSKV. CDR3 sequence: CAPGGTTGWFKVF. The CDR3 DNA reads as TGTGCCCCGGGGGGGACCACTGGTTGGTTCAAGGTATTT.

The rearrangement joins TRGV8 to TRGJ1 or TRGJ2. J lost 3 bases, V lost 4 bases, and 9 bases had no gene match. Looked up from germline, CDR1 is VENAVY and CDR2 is YDSYNSRV. CDR3 length: 14 amino acids. The CDR3 region has the DNA TGTGCCACCTGGGAATCCACTTTTTATTATAAGAAACTCTTT. This codes for CATWESTFYYKKLF.

By sample share, this clone is large. The CDR3 loop is CATWDRPLNYYKKLF. The CDR3 DNA reads TGTGCCACCTGGGACAGGCCCCTAAATTATTATAAGAAACTCTTT. The chain employs TRGV3 and TRGJ1 or TRGJ2. Germline V lookup: CDR1 VTNTFY, CDR2 YDVSTARD (reference sequence). Unmatched junction bases numbered 6, after V lost 0 bases and J lost 1 base. CDR3 length: 15 residues.

This clone was seen only once. The chain carries TRGV4 and TRGJ1 or TRGJ2. Trimming removed 2 bases from V and 5 bases from J; junction bases left unmatched: 15. In germline, CDR1 is EGSTGY, CDR2 YDSYTSSV. The CDR3 has 16 amino acids. The CDR3 region is CATWDVGSPRNYKKLF. CDR3 DNA sequence: TGTGCCACCTGGGATGTTGGGTCCCCCCGTAATTATAAGAAACTCTTT.

By proportion, this clone is large. The J gene is TRGJ1 or TRGJ2, the V gene TRGV2. V lost 2 bases to trimming and J lost 7 bases; unmatched junction nucleotides: 11. The CDR3 has 14 residues. Germline assignment: CDR1 EGSNGY and CDR2 YDSYNSKV. CDR3 residues: CATWDDRRGYKKLF. Written as DNA, the CDR3 is TGTGCCACCTGGGACGATCGAAGGGGATATAAGAAACTCTTT.

This clone ranks as large. The V call is TRGV2, the J call TRGJ1 or TRGJ2. There are 14 residues in the CDR3. The germline CDR1 and CDR2 sequences are EGSNGY and YDSYNSKV. Unmatched junction bases numbered 6, after V lost 0 bases and J lost 4 bases. CDR3 sequence (DNA): TGTGCCACCTGGGACGGGCAGCGCTATTATAAGAAACTCTTT. This codes for CATWDGQRYYKKLF.

Of note for this clone: This sequence may be a read error, since a much larger clone differs from it by one base. The CDR3 DNA sequence: TGTGCCACCTGGGATGAGCACCTATGTAGTAGTGATTGGATCAAGACGTTT. Translating it yields CATWDEHLCSSDWIKTF. J is TRGJP2 and V is TRGV4. CDR1 is EGSTGY and CDR2 is YDSYTSSV in the germline V gene. The CDR3 extends over 17 amino acids. The V segment lost 2 bases and the J segment 1 base; nucleotides outside the gene matches: 10.

This chain uses TRGV4 with TRGJP2. V lost 2 bases, J lost 9 bases, and 6 bases stayed unmatched. Germline CDR1 is EGSTGY and CDR2 is YDSYTSSV. CDR3 length: 13 amino acids. CDR3 region: CATWDEVYWIKTF. DNA for the CDR3: TGTGCCACCTGGGATGAAGTGTATTGGATCAAGACGTTT.

In its sample, this clone ranks as large (0.1 to 1%). V and J are TRGV2 and TRGJ1 or TRGJ2. The CDR3 extends over 14 amino acids. V shed 0 bases, J shed 6 bases, and the junction held 8 bases outside the gene matches. Per germline, CDR1 EGSNGY and CDR2 YDSYNSKV. CDR3 nucleotide sequence: TGTGCCACCTGGGACGGGCATTGCGGTTATAAGAAACTCTTT. It encodes CATWDGHCGYKKLF.

The V and J genes are TRGV3 and TRGJ1 or TRGJ2. Germline lookup yields CDR1 VTNTFY and CDR2 YDVSTARD (reference sequence). The CDR3 sequence is 15 residues long. V trimming: 0 bases; J trimming: 3 bases; junction bases outside the gene matches: 8. The CDR3 nucleotides are TGTGCCACCTGGGACAGGGGGGGTTTTTATTATAAGAAACTCTTT. Translated, it gives CATWDRGGFYYKKLF.

CDR3 sequence (DNA): TGTGCCACCTGGGAATTTCGTATAAAGAAACTCTTT. As protein: CATWEFRIKKLF. The rearrangement uses TRGV2 and TRGJ1 or TRGJ2. The CDR3 loop spans 12 amino acids. In germline, CDR1 is EGSNGY, CDR2 YDSYNSKV. Trimming at V came to 4 bases and at J to 10 bases, leaving 10 bases not matched to a gene.